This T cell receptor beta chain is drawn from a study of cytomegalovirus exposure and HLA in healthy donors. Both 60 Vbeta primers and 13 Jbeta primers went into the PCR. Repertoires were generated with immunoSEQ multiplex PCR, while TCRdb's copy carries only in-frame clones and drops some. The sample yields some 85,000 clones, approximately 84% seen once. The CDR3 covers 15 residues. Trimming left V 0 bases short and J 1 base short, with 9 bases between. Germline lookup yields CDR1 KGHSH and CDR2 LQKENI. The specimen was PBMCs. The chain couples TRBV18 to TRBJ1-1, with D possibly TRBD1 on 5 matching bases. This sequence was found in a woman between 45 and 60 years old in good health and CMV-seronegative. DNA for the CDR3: TGTGCCAGCTCACCACCTTCGGGGGGGAACACTGAAGCTTTCTTT. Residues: CASSPPSGGNTEAFF.